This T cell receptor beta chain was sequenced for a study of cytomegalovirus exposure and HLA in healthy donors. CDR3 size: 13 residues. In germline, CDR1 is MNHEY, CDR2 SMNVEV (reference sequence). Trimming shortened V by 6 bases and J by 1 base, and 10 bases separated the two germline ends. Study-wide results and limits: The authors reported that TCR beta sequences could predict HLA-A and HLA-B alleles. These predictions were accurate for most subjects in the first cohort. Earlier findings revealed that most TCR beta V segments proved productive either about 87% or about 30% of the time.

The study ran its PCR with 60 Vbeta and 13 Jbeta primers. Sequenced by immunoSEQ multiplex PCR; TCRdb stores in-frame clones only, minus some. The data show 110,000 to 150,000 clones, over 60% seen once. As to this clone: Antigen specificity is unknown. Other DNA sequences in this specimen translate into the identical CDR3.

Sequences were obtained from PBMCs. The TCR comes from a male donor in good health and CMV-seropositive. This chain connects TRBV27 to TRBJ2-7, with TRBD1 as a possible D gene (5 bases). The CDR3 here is CASSLTASYEQYF. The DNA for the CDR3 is TGTGCCAGCAGCCTGACAGCTTCCTACGAGCAGTACTTC.